This T cell receptor beta chain was obtained from a study of T cells in Graves' hyperthyroidism and ophthalmopathy. Regarding the study as a whole: Blood also showed most of the thyroid clonotypes that were expanded above 0.001.

This clonotype was found many times. The antigen is unknown. The germline V gene has CDR1 SGHRS and CDR2 YFSETQ. CDR3 length: 16 amino acids. Unmatched junction bases numbered 13, after V lost 4 bases and J lost 9 bases. Diagnostic decisions used clinical symptoms, serum thyroxine and TRAb, thyroid ultrasound and orbital computed tomography. The blood specimen was taken at initial hyperthyroidism diagnosis, before any ophthalmopathy symptoms. The authors took PBMCs from 8.5 to 10 ml fresh peripheral blood. Using RNA transcripts as the source, TCR beta CDR3 regions were amplified. The study used the HTBI primer set for a first-round RT-PCR of the TCR CDR3. TCRdb redid the calling of the multiplex PCR reads with MiXCR, one entry per CDR3 protein. This table holds 280,000 or so distinct CDR3 sequences, approximately 14% found once.

This receptor was taken from a woman aged 50 to 65 with Graves' hyperthyroidism that later progressed to Graves' ophthalmopathy. This rearrangement joins TRBV5-1 to TRBJ2-1; 10 bases map to TRBD2. The sample taken for sequencing was blood. CDR3 nucleotide sequence: TGCGCCAGCAGCCCCCCGGCTAGCGGGAGAGGGGGTGAGCAGTTCTTC. Amino acids: CASSPPASGRGGEQFF.